Below are 27 T cell receptor beta chains sequenced from a single sample in a study of T-cell reconstitution after alpha-beta-depleted transplantation in children. A TCRbeta library incorporating unique molecular identifiers was prepared. In TCRdb, the PCR reads were re-called with MiXCR into one record per CDR3 protein. The top ten hold 5.1% of the sample, which has under 300,000 distinct CDR3 sequences, over 9.5% seen once. The sample here was PBMCs from the stem cell graft donor, taken from the stem cell graft. Receptors were obtained from a human donor who donated a stem cell graft to a child with SCID.

This clonotype was counted ten times or more. V is TRBV5-1 and J is TRBJ1-1; tentatively, D is TRBD1 (5 bases). CDR3 length: 13 amino acids. V dropped 4 bases and J dropped 3 bases, with 10 bases sitting between them. Per germline, CDR1 SGHRS and CDR2 YFSETQ. CDR3 nucleotides: TGCGCCAGCAGCACTCAACAGGACACTGAAGCTTTCTTT. As protein: CASSTQQDTEAFF.

This clonotype was detected ten times or more. This chain connects TRBV7-9 to TRBJ1-6; tentative D call: TRBD1 (6 bases). This CDR3 spans 14 amino acids. The V gene's germline CDR1 is SEHNR and CDR2 FQNEAQ (reference sequence). Trimming shortened V by 5 bases and J by 5 bases, and 10 bases separated the two germline ends. CDR3 nucleotides: TGTGCCAGCAGCGATGGACAGAATAATTCACCCCTCCACTTT. The encoded protein is CASSDGQNNSPLHF.

In its sample, this clonotype was seen many times. This chain joins TRBV20-1 and TRBJ1-4; D unclear. The CDR3 is 13 residues long. V lost 3 bases and J 5 bases, leaving 10 bases between the germline ends. Germline values: CDR1 DFQATT, CDR2 SNEGSKA (reference sequence). CDR3 in amino acids: CSASSRTNEKLFF. CDR3 in DNA: TGCAGTGCTAGTAGCAGGACGAATGAAAAACTGTTTTTT.

This clonotype has a single count. This sequence may be a read error, since a much larger clone differs from it by one base. The rearrangement joins TRBV7-3 to TRBJ2-1, with D maybe TRBD1 (6 bases). This CDR3 contains 16 residues. Germline CDR1 and CDR2: SGHTA and FQGTGA. Between the trimmed V and J ends, which lost 7 bases and 10 bases, there was a span of 26 bases. CDR3 sequence reads: CASNQLQGSGDGEQFF. For the CDR3, the DNA is TGTGCCAGCAACCAGTTACAGGGATCCGGGGATGGCGAGCAGTTCTTC.

This clonotype was observed at least ten times. The chain carries TRBV7-9 and TRBJ2-1, with D possibly being TRBD2 (6 bases). The CDR3 runs 20 residues. Germline CDR1 and CDR2: SEHNR and FQNEAQ (reference sequence). Deletions cut 2 bases from V and 1 base from J, with 24 bases between. The CDR3 here is CASSLLGGTAGWGSYNEQFF. CDR3 coding DNA: TGTGCCAGCAGCTTATTGGGGGGTACGGCAGGGTGGGGGTCCTACAATGAGCAGTTCTTC.

This clonotype has a count of ten or more. The chain couples TRBV12-3 or TRBV12-4 to TRBJ1-1; no definite D call. There are 15 residues in the CDR3. V was clipped by 5 bases and J by 0 bases, with 13 bases between them. CDR3 protein: CASSLHQTMNTEAFF. Here the CDR3 DNA reads TGTGCCAGCAGTCTACACCAGACAATGAACACTGAAGCTTTCTTT.

The chain employs TRBV12-3 or TRBV12-4 and TRBJ2-3; TRBD2 is a possible D gene (6 bases). V lost 5 bases and J 1 base, leaving 19 bases between the germline ends. The CDR3 spans 17 residues. CDR3 sequence: CASSPSQGLPGTDTQYF. CDR3 sequence (DNA): TGTGCCAGCAGTCCCTCGCAGGGACTCCCAGGCACAGATACGCAGTATTTT.

This clonotype was counted ten times or more. The chain links TRBV6-1 to TRBJ1-3, with TRBD1 matching over 7 bases. After removal of 4 bases from V and 3 bases from J, the junction contained 3 bases not matched to a gene. Germline CDR1 and CDR2: MNHNS and SASEGT. The CDR3 runs to 14 residues. The CDR3: CASSVGGFGNTIYF. The CDR3 nucleotides read TGTGCCAGCAGTGTAGGGGGCTTTGGAAACACCATATATTTT.

The gene calls are TRBV5-1 and TRBJ2-5, with D perhaps TRBD1 (7 bases). V was cut by 4 bases and J by 7 bases, with 20 bases left in between. Germline CDR1 and CDR2: SGHRS and YFSETQ. The CDR3 sequence is 15 residues long. The CDR3 DNA reads TGCGCCAGCAGCCCGGGGACTGCCCCAGGGGGGACCCAGTACTTC. It is translated as CASSPGTAPGGTQYF.

This clonotype was seen repeatedly, ten times or more. The chain employs TRBV29-1 and TRBJ2-2; TRBD1 aligns across 7 bases. CDR3 length equals 15 residues. V gave up 3 bases and J gave up 4 bases; unmatched junction bases: 8. CDR1 and CDR2 (germline): SQVTM, ANQGSEA. As DNA, the CDR3 is TGCAGCGTTGATACAGGGGTTCTAGGCACCGGGGAGCTGTTTTTT. Residues: CSVDTGVLGTGELFF.

This clonotype was picked up many times. The gene calls are TRBV24-1 and TRBJ1-1; TRBD1 matches 7 bases. Trimming took 3 bases from V and 1 from J; bases not matched to a gene: 7. Germline values: CDR1 KGHDR, CDR2 SFDVKD. The CDR3 sequence is 16 residues long. The CDR3 DNA follows: TGTGCCACCAGTGATGGCACCGGGACAGAGAACACTGAAGCTTTCTTT. This translates into CATSDGTGTENTEAFF.

This clonotype was seen many times. This rearrangement joins TRBV10-3 to TRBJ2-1; a weak D match, TRBD2 (5 bases). Germline CDR1 reads ENHRY; CDR2 reads SYGVKD. Trimming left V 3 bases short and J 2 bases short, with 11 bases between. CDR3 length: 15 residues. The CDR3 DNA is TGTGCCATCAGTGAACTAGGGATCCCCTACAATGAGCAGTTCTTC. Amino acids: CAISELGIPYNEQFF.

The chain's CDR3 is CASSDGGGQGDEKLFF. The CDR3 region has the DNA TGTGCCAGCAGTGACGGTGGAGGACAGGGAGATGAAAAACTGTTTTTT. The gene calls are TRBV2 and TRBJ1-4; 8 nucleotides align to TRBD1. Trimming at V came to 3 bases and at J to 6 bases, leaving 9 bases not matched to a gene. Germline V gene lookup returns CDR1 SNHLY and CDR2 FYNNEI. This CDR3 has 16 amino acids.

This clonotype was seen at least ten times. CDR3 loop: CSARTGQASTDTQYF. In DNA, the CDR3 is TGCAGTGCTAGAACGGGGCAGGCTAGCACAGATACGCAGTATTTT. This chain uses TRBV20-1 with TRBJ2-3, with D possibly being TRBD1 or TRBD2 (5 bases each). V was shortened by 2 bases and J by 0 bases, with 12 bases between the two germline ends. The germline gives CDR1 DFQATT, CDR2 SNEGSKA (reference sequence). This CDR3 has 15 residues.

The table lists this clonotype with many counts. DNA for the CDR3: TGTGCCAGCAGCTTGTCTCATAGCAATCAGCCCCAGCATTTT. This gives the protein CASSLSHSNQPQHF. The rearrangement joins TRBV7-9 to TRBJ1-5; unclear D gene. Trimming pared 3 bases from V and 0 bases from J, leaving 6 bases between. The CDR3 spans 14 residues. CDR1 and CDR2 (germline): SEHNR, FQNEAQ (reference sequence).

This clonotype was detected ten times or more. Here the CDR3 reads CSARRRGDTQYF. The CDR3 DNA reads TGCAGTGCGAGAAGGCGGGGAGATACGCAGTATTTT. This rearrangement joins TRBV20-1 to TRBJ2-3; weak D call: TRBD2 (6 bases). Per germline, CDR1 DFQATT and CDR2 SNEGSKA (reference sequence). V was shortened by 6 bases and J by 5 bases, with 12 bases between the two germline ends. CDR3 size: 12 residues.

This clonotype came up many times. The chain couples TRBV20-1 to TRBJ1-3; 7 bases line up with TRBD1. CDR1 DFQATT and CDR2 SNEGSKA come from the germline V gene (reference sequence). The CDR3 is 14 amino acids. The J segment lost 6 bases and the V segment lost 4 bases, leaving 9 bases of the junction unmatched. This CDR3 reads CSATDRVSLNTIYF. Here the CDR3 DNA reads TGCAGTGCTACTGACAGGGTCTCCTTAAACACCATATATTTT.

This clonotype came up once. The genes are TRBV19 and TRBJ2-2; 8 bases are a match to TRBD1. Looked up from germline, CDR1 is LNHDA and CDR2 is SQIVND (reference sequence). J gave up 2 bases and V 7 bases, and 6 bases lay outside the gene matches. The CDR3 spans 15 residues. CDR3 region: CASTRQGLNTGELFF. The CDR3 coding sequence is TGTGCCAGTACTCGACAGGGGCTTAACACCGGGGAGCTGTTTTTT.

The J gene is TRBJ1-3, the V gene TRBV2, with unresolved D. The CDR3 length is 15 residues. Deletions cut 6 bases from V and 0 bases from J, with 12 bases between. Per the germline V gene, CDR1 is SNHLY and CDR2 is FYNNEI. The CDR3 sequence is CASRGSPLSGNTIYF. The CDR3 coding sequence is TGTGCCAGCAGGGGCTCTCCTCTCTCTGGAAACACCATATATTTT.

In its sample, this clonotype was seen many times. The chain employs TRBV9 and TRBJ2-1; 8 positions match TRBD2. Germline loops: CDR1 SGDLS, CDR2 YYNGEE. The CDR3 extends over 14 amino acids. The J segment lost 7 bases and the V segment lost 3 bases, leaving 6 bases of the junction unmatched. The CDR3 DNA is TGTGCCAGCAGCGGTGGGACTAGGTGGAATGAGCAGTTCTTC. As protein: CASSGGTRWNEQFF. Together with reference TRBV9 and TRBJ2-1, the CDR3 gives the full variable domain: DSGVTQTPKHLITATGQRVTLRCSPRSGDLSVYWYQQSLDQGLQFLIQYYNGEERAKGNILERFSAQQFPDLHSELNLSSLELGDSALYFCASSGGTRWNEQFFGPGTRLTVL.

There are many counts of this clonotype. The rearrangement links TRBV4-2 to TRBJ1-5, with 7 bases that match TRBD1. Per the germline V gene, CDR1 is LGHNA and CDR2 is YNFKEQ. The CDR3 has 15 amino acids. V lost 5 bases to trimming and J lost 1 base; unmatched junction nucleotides: 5. CDR3 in amino acids: CASSDRVGSNQPQHF. The CDR3 DNA is TGTGCCAGCAGCGACAGGGTGGGGAGCAATCAGCCCCAGCATTTT.

This clonotype was seen more than once but under ten times. The chain recombines TRBV20-1 with TRBJ1-1; the D is unclear. This CDR3 is built from 14 residues. The germline V gene encodes CDR1 DFQATT and CDR2 SNEGSKA (reference sequence). V shed 6 bases and J shed 3 bases, with 17 bases lying between them. CDR3: CSAPVGAVDTEAFF. Written as DNA, the CDR3 is TGCAGTGCCCCGGTTGGCGCGGTGGACACTGAAGCTTTCTTT.

This clonotype was seen many times. The chain employs TRBV6-1 and TRBJ2-7, with D maybe TRBD1 (5 bases). CDR1 and CDR2 from the germline V gene are MNHNS and SASEGT. The germline V and J ends were trimmed by 6 bases and 0 bases, with 15 bases remaining between them. The CDR3 spans 15 residues. The CDR3 protein is CASRDDVGASYEQYF. Here the CDR3 DNA reads TGTGCCAGCAGAGACGACGTAGGGGCCTCCTACGAGCAGTACTTC.

In this sample, this clonotype turned up many times. The chain combines TRBV20-1 with TRBJ2-5; possibly TRBD2 for D (6 bases). V was clipped by 1 base and J by 5 bases, with 11 bases between them. The CDR3 extends over 13 amino acids. Germline V lookup: CDR1 DFQATT, CDR2 SNEGSKA (reference sequence). The CDR3 DNA reads TGCAGTGCTAGAGGAAGTAGCGGCGAGACCCAGTACTTC. Translated: CSARGSSGETQYF.

This clonotype was detected ten times or more. The chain is built from TRBV4-3 and TRBJ2-1; D might be TRBD2 (6 bases). Per the germline V gene, CDR1 is LGHNA and CDR2 is YSLEER. CDR3 size: 15 residues. Trimming left V 0 bases short and J 7 bases short, with 13 bases between. CDR3 region: CASSQDWGGGNEQFF. CDR3 DNA: TGCGCCAGCAGCCAAGATTGGGGTGGGGGGAATGAGCAGTTCTTC.

This clonotype was found a few times. The chain recombines TRBV11-1 with TRBJ2-5, with D possibly being TRBD1 (7 bases). The germline V and J ends were trimmed by 1 base and 1 base, with 16 bases remaining between them. This CDR3 region has 17 residues. Per germline, CDR1 SGHAT and CDR2 FQDESV (reference sequence). The CDR3 reads CASSLGRDSRIQETQYF. Here the CDR3 DNA reads TGTGCCAGCAGCTTAGGGAGGGACAGCCGGATCCAAGAGACCCAGTACTTC.

This clonotype came up many times. The J gene is TRBJ1-4, the V gene TRBV7-9; D gene unclear. The CDR3 has 13 amino acids. The V end lost 5 bases, the J end lost 11 bases, and 15 bases lay between the germline ends. Germline V lookup: CDR1 SEHNR, CDR2 FQNEAQ (reference sequence). The CDR3 DNA reads TGTGCCAGCAGCGCGACCGGCGGCGAGAAACTGTTTTTT. Translated, it gives CASSATGGEKLFF. Full variable domain (remainder filled in from reference TRBV7-9 and TRBJ1-4): DTGVSQNPRHKITKRGQNVTFRCDPISEHNRLYWYRQTLGQGPEFLTYFQNEAQLEKSRLLSDRFSAERPKGSFSTLEIQRTEQGDSAMYLCASSATGGEKLFFGSGTQLSVL.